These 21 T cell receptor beta chains share one sample of origin, sequenced in a study of glioma-infiltrating T cells after dendritic cell vaccination. The time point is: after dendritic cell vaccination, including at tumor progression/relapse. Sequenced by immunoSEQ multiplex PCR; TCRdb stores in-frame clones only, minus some. The sample has about 24,000 clones, roughly 89% seen once. The specimen was blood, collected after dendritic cell vaccination. These receptors all come from a human donor with glioblastoma.

This chain connects TRBV7-8 to TRBJ2-2; D might be TRBD2 (7 bases). Germline V CDR1 and CDR2: SGHVS, FQNEAQ. The V end lost 10 bases, the J end lost 2 bases, and 14 bases lay between the germline ends. This CDR3 comprises 14 residues. In DNA form, the CDR3 reads TGTGCCACCGCGGGGGCACTAAACACCGGGGAGCTGTTTTTT. Translating it yields CATAGALNTGELFF.

V and J are TRBV5-5 and TRBJ1-2; 10 nucleotides align to TRBD1. The germline V gene encodes CDR1 SGHKS and CDR2 YYEKEE (reference sequence). The junction had 4 bases not matched to a gene; V was cut back by 5 bases and J by 3 bases. CDR3 length: 14 residues. CDR3 coding DNA: TGTGCCAGCAGTTCGACAGGGGGCGACTATGGCTACACCTTC. Protein: CASSSTGGDYGYTF.

This clone appeared a few times. The genes are TRBV7-9 and TRBJ2-1; 7 bases are shared with TRBD1. The trim removed 2 bases at V and 8 bases at J, leaving 12 bases unmatched. Germline assignment: CDR1 SEHNR and CDR2 FQNEAQ (reference sequence). There are 16 residues in the CDR3. CDR3 sequence: CASSLKGIRGLDEQFF. The CDR3 DNA is TGTGCCAGCAGCTTAAAGGGAATTAGGGGGCTGGATGAGCAGTTCTTC.

This sequence joins TRBV7-6 and TRBJ2-5; 7 nucleotides agree with TRBD1. J gave up 4 bases and V 5 bases, and 10 bases lay outside the gene matches. There are 15 residues in the CDR3. Germline CDR1 and CDR2: SGHVS and FNYEAQ. The CDR3 protein is CASSPWDSGGETQYF. The CDR3 DNA reads as TGTGCCAGCAGCCCCTGGGACAGCGGCGGAGAGACCCAGTACTTC.

This clone was recorded once. The V gene is TRBV13, the J gene TRBJ2-5; 9 bases fit TRBD2. Germline lookup yields CDR1 PRHDT and CDR2 FYEKMQ (reference sequence). V dropped 5 bases and J dropped 2; count of bases not matched to a gene: 9. This CDR3 spans 16 amino acids. Here the CDR3 reads CASSPWTSEGQETQYF. CDR3 DNA: TGTGCCAGCAGCCCCTGGACTAGCGAGGGACAAGAGACCCAGTACTTC.

The CDR3, as DNA: TGCGCCAGCAGCTTATATTTCAACGAGAAACGAACAGGGGCCGTAGCCTACGAGCAGTACTTC. Amino acid sequence: CASSLYFNEKRTGAVAYEQYF. The chain uses TRBV5-1 and TRBJ2-7; the match to TRBD1 covers 7 bases. Germline CDR1 and CDR2: SGHRS and YFSETQ. Trimming cost V 2 bases and J 2 bases; bases outside gene matches: 25. This CDR3 comprises 21 residues.

This sequence joins TRBV27 and TRBJ2-7; possibly TRBD1 for D (5 bases). V gave up 0 bases and J gave up 0 bases, with 9 bases separating them. Germline lookup yields CDR1 MNHEY and CDR2 SMNVEV (reference sequence). This CDR3 region has 15 residues. The CDR3 reads CASSLSAQGSYEQYF. As DNA, the CDR3 is TGTGCCAGCAGTTTATCGGCCCAGGGCTCCTACGAGCAGTACTTC.

This rearrangement joins TRBV5-1 to TRBJ2-2, with D possibly TRBD1 on 6 matching bases. V lost 7 bases and J lost 0, with 13 bases in between. CDR1 SGHRS and CDR2 YFSETQ come from the germline V gene. This CDR3 spans 15 amino acids. The CDR3 sequence is CASFYGGSNTGELFF. CDR3 coding DNA: TGCGCCAGCTTCTATGGGGGCTCGAACACCGGGGAGCTGTTTTTT.

The chain carries TRBV18 and TRBJ2-2, with a tentative D call TRBD1 (6 bases). This CDR3 contains 14 residues. V lost 3 bases, J lost 7 bases, and 12 bases lay in between. Germline CDR1 is KGHSH and CDR2 is LQKENI. Here the CDR3 DNA reads TGTGCCAGCTCACCCCGGACAGTCGACGGGGAGCTGTTTTTT. This translates into CASSPRTVDGELFF.

CDR3 DNA: TGTGCCATCACCGGGGACAGCTCCTACGAGCAGTACTTC. Translated, it gives CAITGDSSYEQYF. The J gene is TRBJ2-7, the V gene TRBV10-3; 7 positions agree with TRBD1. V dropped 7 bases and J dropped 0; count of bases not matched to a gene: 3. CDR3 size: 13 residues. Germline CDR1 reads ENHRY; CDR2 reads SYGVKD.

The rearrangement joins TRBV6-1 to TRBJ2-3, with D perhaps TRBD2 (5 bases). The CDR3 extends over 13 amino acids. CDR1 is MNHNS and CDR2 is SASEGT in the germline V gene. The CDR3 bases are TGTGCTACTAAACTAGGCTACACAGATACGCAGTATTTT. Amino acid sequence: CATKLGYTDTQYF.

The chain couples TRBV2 to TRBJ1-5; 7 positions agree with TRBD1. The CDR3 sequence is 15 residues long. The ends lost 3 bases at V and 4 bases at J; junction bases unmatched: 6. Germline assignment: CDR1 SNHLY and CDR2 FYNNEI. CDR3 in DNA: TGTGCCAGCAGTGATGGAGGGGGCGGGAATCAGCCCCAGCATTTT. This encodes CASSDGGGGNQPQHF.

The CDR3 nucleotides read TGCGCCAGCAGCTTGGCGGGACAGGGGAAGGGCTACACCTTC. Its protein is CASSLAGQGKGYTF. V usage is TRBV5-1 and J usage is TRBJ1-2; 10 positions match TRBD1. With V trimmed by 0 bases and J by 8 bases, 4 bases remained unmatched. The germline V gene has CDR1 SGHRS and CDR2 YFSETQ. The CDR3 consists of 14 residues.

This rearrangement joins TRBV12-5 to TRBJ2-3; tentative D call: TRBD2 (5 bases). The CDR3 is made up of 17 amino acids. Germline CDR1 is LGHNT and CDR2 is FRNRAP. Trimming cost V 5 bases and J 0 bases, with 18 bases left between them. The CDR3 nucleotides are TGTGCTAGTGGTCCCGGGTCTTTAGCGACTAGCACAGATACGCAGTATTTT. Its translation: CASGPGSLATSTDTQYF.

The chain uses TRBV12-2 and TRBJ2-2; no DNA check was done on the table's D call, TRBD2. TRBV12-2 is recorded as a pseudogene. The CDR3 spans 18 residues. CDR3 DNA sequence: TGTGCAAGTCGCTTATATCCCCATAGCGGGGGGGAGACCGGGGAGCTGTTTTTT. As protein: CASRLYPHSGGETGELFF.

This rearrangement joins TRBV14 to TRBJ1-1; 8 bases match TRBD1. The CDR3 totals 15 residues. Looked up from germline, CDR1 is SGHDN and CDR2 is FVKESK. V dropped 3 bases and J dropped 1; count of bases not matched to a gene: 4. The CDR3, as DNA: TGTGCCAGCAGCCAGGACAGGGTATGGAACACTGAAGCTTTCTTT. It encodes CASSQDRVWNTEAFF.

J is TRBJ2-2 and V is TRBV19; D not resolved. The germline V gene encodes CDR1 LNHDA and CDR2 SQIVND (reference sequence). V was shortened by 2 bases and J by 0 bases, with 10 bases between the two germline ends. CDR3 length: 16 residues. The CDR3 spells CASSIFPGPNTGELFF. The DNA for the CDR3 is TGTGCCAGTAGTATATTTCCGGGTCCGAACACCGGGGAGCTGTTTTTT.

The CDR3 DNA sequence: TGTGCCTGGAGCGGGGACAGGGGTGTCTATTACACCGGGGAGCTGTTTTTT. It specifies CAWSGDRGVYYTGELFF. This chain connects TRBV30 to TRBJ2-2; TRBD1 aligns across 10 bases. This CDR3 is 17 amino acids long. The V and J ends lost 3 bases and 3 bases, in that order; junction bases with no gene match: 10. Per germline, CDR1 GTSNPN and CDR2 SVGIG (reference sequence).

The V and J genes are TRBV27 and TRBJ2-1; perhaps TRBD2 as D (6 bases). The CDR3 runs to 16 residues. CDR1 and CDR2 (germline): MNHEY, SMNVEV (reference sequence). Trimming cost V 0 bases and J 9 bases, with 18 bases left between them. The CDR3 here is CASSLSGRAGLSEQFF. CDR3 bases: TGTGCCAGCAGTTTATCGGGTCGGGCGGGGCTTAGTGAGCAGTTCTTC.

J is TRBJ1-5 and V is TRBV6-6; 9 positions agree with TRBD1. This CDR3 has 15 amino acids. V lost 5 bases and J lost 5; bases outside the gene matches: 7. CDR1 MNHNY and CDR2 SVGAGI come from the germline V gene (reference sequence). The CDR3 loop is CASSNRDREDQPQHF. The CDR3 bases are TGTGCCAGCAGTAACAGGGACAGGGAGGATCAGCCCCAGCATTTT.

The chain recombines TRBV19 with TRBJ2-7; D remains unclear. CDR3 size: 15 residues. V was shortened by 4 bases and J by 4 bases, with 17 bases between the two germline ends. Germline CDR1 reads LNHDA; CDR2 reads SQIVND (reference sequence). The CDR3 sequence: CASSTFPQLNYEQYF. DNA for the CDR3: TGTGCCAGTAGTACCTTTCCACAGTTGAATTACGAGCAGTACTTC. Full variable domain (missing parts from reference TRBV19 and TRBJ2-7): DGGITQSPKYLFRKEGQNVTLSCEQNLNHDAMYWYRQDPGQGLRLIYYSQIVNDFQKGDIAEGYSVSREKKESFPLTVTSAQKNPTAFYLCASSTFPQLNYEQYFGPGTRLTVT.